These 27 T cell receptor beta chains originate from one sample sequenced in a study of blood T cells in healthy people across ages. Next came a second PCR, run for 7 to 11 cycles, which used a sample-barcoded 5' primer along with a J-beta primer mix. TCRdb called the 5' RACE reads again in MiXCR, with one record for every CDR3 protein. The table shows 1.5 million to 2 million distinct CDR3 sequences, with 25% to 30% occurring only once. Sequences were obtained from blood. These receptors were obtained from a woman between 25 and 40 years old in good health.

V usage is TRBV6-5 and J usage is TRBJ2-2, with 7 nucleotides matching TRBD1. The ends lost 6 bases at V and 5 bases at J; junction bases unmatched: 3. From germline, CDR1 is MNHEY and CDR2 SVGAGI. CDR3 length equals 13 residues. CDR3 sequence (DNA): TGTGCCAGCAGGCCAGGGGGAACCGGGGAGCTGTTTTTT. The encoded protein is CASRPGGTGELFF.

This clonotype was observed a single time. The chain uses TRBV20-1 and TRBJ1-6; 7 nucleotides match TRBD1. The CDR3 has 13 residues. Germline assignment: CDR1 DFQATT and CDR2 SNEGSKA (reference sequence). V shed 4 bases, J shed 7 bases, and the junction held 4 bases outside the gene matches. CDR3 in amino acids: CSAIQGTNSPLHF. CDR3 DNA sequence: TGCAGTGCTATACAGGGGACCAATTCACCCCTCCACTTT.

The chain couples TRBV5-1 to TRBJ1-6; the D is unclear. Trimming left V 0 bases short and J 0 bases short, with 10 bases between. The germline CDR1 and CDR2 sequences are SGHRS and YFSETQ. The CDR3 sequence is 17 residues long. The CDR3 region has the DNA TGCGCCAGCAGCTTGGGTCGTGGGAGCTCCTATAATTCACCCCTCCACTTT. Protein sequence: CASSLGRGSSYNSPLHF.

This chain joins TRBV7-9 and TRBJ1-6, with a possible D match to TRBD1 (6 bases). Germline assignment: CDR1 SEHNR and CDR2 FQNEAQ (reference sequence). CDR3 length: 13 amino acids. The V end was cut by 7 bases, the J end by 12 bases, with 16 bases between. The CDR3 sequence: CASTSVGGVPLHF. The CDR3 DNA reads TGTGCCAGCACCTCCGTAGGGGGGGTACCCCTCCACTTT.

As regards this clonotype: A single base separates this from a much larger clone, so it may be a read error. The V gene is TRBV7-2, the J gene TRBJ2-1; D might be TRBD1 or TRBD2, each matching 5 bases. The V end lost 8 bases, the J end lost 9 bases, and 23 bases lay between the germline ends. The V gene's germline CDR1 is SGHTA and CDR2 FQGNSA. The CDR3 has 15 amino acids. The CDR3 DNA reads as TGTGCCAGCGGCTCCCGGGACCTTCGGTCCGGTGAGCAGTTCTTC. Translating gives CASGSRDLRSGEQFF.

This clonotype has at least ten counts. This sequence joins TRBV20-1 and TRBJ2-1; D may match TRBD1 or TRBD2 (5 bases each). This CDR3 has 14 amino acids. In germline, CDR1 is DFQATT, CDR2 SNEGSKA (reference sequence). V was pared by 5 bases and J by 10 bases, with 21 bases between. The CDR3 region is CSARGGTNRNEQFF. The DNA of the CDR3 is TGCAGTGCTCGGGGCGGAACAAACCGCAACGAGCAGTTCTTC.

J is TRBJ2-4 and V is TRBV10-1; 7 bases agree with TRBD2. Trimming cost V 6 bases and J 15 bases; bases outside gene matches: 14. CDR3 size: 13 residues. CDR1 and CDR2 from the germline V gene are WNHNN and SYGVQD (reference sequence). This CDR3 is CASSSSGSYERYF. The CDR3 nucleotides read TGCGCCAGCAGCTCTAGCGGCTCCTACGAGCGGTACTTC.

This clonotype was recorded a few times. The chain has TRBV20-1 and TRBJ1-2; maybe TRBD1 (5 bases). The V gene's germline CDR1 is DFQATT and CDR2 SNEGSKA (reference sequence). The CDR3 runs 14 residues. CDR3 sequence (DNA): TGCATCCCGCTAGGGGAGGGACGCGACTATGGCTACACCTTC. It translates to CIPLGEGRDYGYTF.

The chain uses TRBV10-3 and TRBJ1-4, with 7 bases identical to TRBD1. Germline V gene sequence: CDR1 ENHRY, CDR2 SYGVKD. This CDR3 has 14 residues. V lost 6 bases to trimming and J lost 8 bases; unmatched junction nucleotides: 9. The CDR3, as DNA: TGTGCCATCAGCGAGGGAGGGGGCCTCGAAAAACTGTTTTTT. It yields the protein CAISEGGGLEKLFF.

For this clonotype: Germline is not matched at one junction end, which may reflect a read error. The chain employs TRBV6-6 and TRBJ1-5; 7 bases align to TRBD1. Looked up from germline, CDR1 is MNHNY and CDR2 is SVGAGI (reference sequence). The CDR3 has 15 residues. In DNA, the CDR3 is TGTGCCAACAGTTCCACCCAACAGGGGAGACAGCCCCCGCATTTT. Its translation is CANSSTQQGRQPPHF.

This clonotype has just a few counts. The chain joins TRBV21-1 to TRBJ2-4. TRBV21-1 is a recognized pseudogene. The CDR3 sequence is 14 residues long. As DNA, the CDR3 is TGTGCCAGCAGCAACGGGCTAGCCAAAAACATTCAGTACTTC. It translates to CASSNGLAKNIQYF.

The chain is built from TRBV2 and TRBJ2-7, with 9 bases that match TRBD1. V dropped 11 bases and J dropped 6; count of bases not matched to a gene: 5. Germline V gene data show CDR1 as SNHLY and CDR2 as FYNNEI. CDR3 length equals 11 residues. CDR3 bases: TGTGCCGGCATGGACAGGGGCGAGCAGTACTTC. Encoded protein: CAGMDRGEQYF.

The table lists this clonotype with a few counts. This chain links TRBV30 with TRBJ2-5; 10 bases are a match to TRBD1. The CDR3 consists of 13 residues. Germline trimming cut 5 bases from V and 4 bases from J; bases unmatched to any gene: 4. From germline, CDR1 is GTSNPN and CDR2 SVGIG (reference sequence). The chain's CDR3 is CAWGTGAAETQYF. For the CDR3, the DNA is TGTGCCTGGGGGACAGGGGCTGCAGAGACCCAGTACTTC.

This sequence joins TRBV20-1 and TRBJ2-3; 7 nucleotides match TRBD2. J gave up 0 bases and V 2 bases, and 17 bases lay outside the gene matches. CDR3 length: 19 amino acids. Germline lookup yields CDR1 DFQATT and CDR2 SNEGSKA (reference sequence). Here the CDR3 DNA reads TGCAGTGCTAGATTTGACTCGGCTAGCGGCCGCACTAGCACAGATACGCAGTATTTT. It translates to CSARFDSASGRTSTDTQYF.

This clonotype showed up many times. The DNA for the CDR3 is TGTGCCAGCAGCCCTCGGGGGAGATACGAGCAGTACTTC. This encodes CASSPRGRYEQYF. The chain uses TRBV27 and TRBJ2-7, with a weak D call TRBD2 (6 bases). The V end lost 6 bases, the J end lost 4 bases, and 13 bases lay between the germline ends. The CDR3 has 13 amino acids. Per germline, CDR1 MNHEY and CDR2 SMNVEV (reference sequence).

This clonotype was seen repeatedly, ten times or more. CDR3 region: CASSPPVAEQYF. For the CDR3, the DNA is TGTGCCAGCAGCCCACCGGTGGCTGAGCAGTACTTC. This sequence joins TRBV11-2 and TRBJ2-7; D unresolved. V was cut by 5 bases and J by 7 bases, with 12 bases left in between. CDR1 is SGHAT and CDR2 is FQNNGV in the germline V gene. There are 12 residues in the CDR3.

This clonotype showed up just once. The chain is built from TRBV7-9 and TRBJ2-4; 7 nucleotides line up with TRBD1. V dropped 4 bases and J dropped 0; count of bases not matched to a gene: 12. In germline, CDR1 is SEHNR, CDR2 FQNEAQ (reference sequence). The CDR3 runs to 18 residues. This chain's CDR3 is CASSSLVDRSLAKNIQYF. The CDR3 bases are TGTGCCAGCAGCTCCCTAGTGGACAGGAGTCTAGCCAAAAACATTCAGTACTTC. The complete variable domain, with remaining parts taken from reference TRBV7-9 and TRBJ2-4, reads DTGVSQNPRHKITKRGQNVTFRCDPISEHNRLYWYRQTLGQGPEFLTYFQNEAQLEKSRLLSDRFSAERPKGSFSTLEIQRTEQGDSAMYLCASSSLVDRSLAKNIQYFGAGTRLSVL.

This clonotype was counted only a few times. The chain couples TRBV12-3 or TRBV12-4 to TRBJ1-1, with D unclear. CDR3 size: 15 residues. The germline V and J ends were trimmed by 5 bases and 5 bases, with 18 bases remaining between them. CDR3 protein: CASSGIGLSETEAFF. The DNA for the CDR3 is TGTGCCAGCAGTGGCATCGGGCTTTCGGAAACTGAAGCTTTCTTT.

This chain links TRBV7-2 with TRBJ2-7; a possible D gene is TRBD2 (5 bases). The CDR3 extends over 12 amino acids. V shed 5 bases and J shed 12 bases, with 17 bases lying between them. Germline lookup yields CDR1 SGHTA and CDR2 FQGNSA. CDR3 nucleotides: TGTGCCAGCAGCCGCGACACGGGGTTCAGGTACTTC. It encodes CASSRDTGFRYF.

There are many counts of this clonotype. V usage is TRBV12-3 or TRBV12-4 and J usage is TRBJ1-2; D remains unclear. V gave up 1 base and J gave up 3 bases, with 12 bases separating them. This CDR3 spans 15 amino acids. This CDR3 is CASSLGGFDDYGYTF. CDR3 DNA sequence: TGTGCCAGCAGTTTAGGAGGGTTTGATGACTATGGCTACACCTTC.

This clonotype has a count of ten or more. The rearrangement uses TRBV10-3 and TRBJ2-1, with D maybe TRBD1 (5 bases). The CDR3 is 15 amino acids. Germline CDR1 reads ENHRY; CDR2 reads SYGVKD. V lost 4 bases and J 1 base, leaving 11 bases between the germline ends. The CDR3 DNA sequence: TGTGCCATCAGTGCAGGGAAGGGATCCTACAATGAGCAGTTCTTC. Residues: CAISAGKGSYNEQFF.

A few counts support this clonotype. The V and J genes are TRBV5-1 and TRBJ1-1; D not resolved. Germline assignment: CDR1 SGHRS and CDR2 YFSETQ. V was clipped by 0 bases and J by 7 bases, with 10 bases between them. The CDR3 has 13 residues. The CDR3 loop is CASSLVSGIEAFF. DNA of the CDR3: TGCGCCAGCAGCTTGGTATCGGGTATTGAAGCTTTCTTT.

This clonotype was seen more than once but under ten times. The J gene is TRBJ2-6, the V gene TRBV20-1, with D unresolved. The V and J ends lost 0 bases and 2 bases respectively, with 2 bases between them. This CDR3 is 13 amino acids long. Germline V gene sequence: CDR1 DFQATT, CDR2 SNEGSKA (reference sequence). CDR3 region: CSAREPGANVLTF. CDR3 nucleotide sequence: TGCAGTGCTAGAGAACCTGGGGCCAACGTCCTGACTTTC.

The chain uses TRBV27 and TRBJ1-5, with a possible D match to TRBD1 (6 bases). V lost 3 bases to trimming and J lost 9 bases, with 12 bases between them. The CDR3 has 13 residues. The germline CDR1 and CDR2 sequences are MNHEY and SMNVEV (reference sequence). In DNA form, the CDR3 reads TGTGCCAGCAGTTTGAGGGACACAAGGCCCCAGCATTTT. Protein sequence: CASSLRDTRPQHF.

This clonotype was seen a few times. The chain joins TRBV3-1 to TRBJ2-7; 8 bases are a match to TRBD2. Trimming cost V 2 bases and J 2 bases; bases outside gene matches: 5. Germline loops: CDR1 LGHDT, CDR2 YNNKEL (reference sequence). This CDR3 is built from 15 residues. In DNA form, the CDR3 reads TGTGCCAGCAGCCAAACCGGCGGGGGGCCCTACGAGCAGTACTTC. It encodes CASSQTGGGPYEQYF.

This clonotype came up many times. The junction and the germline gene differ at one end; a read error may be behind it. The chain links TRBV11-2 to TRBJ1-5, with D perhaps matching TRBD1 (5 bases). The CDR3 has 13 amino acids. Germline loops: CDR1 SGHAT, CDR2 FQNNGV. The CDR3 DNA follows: TGTGCTAGCAGCTTAGATCAGGGACAGCCCCAGCATTTT. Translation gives CASSLDQGQPQHF.

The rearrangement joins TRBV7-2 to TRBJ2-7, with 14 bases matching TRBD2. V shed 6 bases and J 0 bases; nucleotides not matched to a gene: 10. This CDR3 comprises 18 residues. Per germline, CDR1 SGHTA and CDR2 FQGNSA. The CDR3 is CASRSGTSGRGPSYEQYF. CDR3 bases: TGTGCCAGCAGATCCGGGACTAGCGGGAGAGGGCCCTCCTACGAGCAGTACTTC.